These 3 T cell receptor beta chains were all obtained from the same sample, sequenced in a study of shared clonotypes between healthy human individuals. The method was immunoSEQ multiplex PCR; TCRdb's version includes in-frame clones alone and lacks a portion of them. The data show about 1,900,000 clones, with just under 95% seen just once and 0.95% to 1.5% held by the top ten. CD45RO-negative, CCR7-selected cells formed the naive CD8 fraction, which excluded terminally differentiated effector memory CD45RA+ cells. Sequencing was done on a sample of naive CD8+ T cells sorted from blood. These receptors all come from a man aged 18-30 years in good health.

The chain combines TRBV14 with TRBJ1-1; perhaps TRBD1 as D (5 bases). Germline V gene data show CDR1 as SGHDN and CDR2 as FVKESK. CDR3 length: 13 residues. V was shortened by 3 bases and J by 11 bases, with 16 bases between the two germline ends. The CDR3 DNA reads as TGTGCCAGCAGCCACCTGGGGACGTTGGTCGCTTTCTTT. Translating gives CASSHLGTLVAFF.

The J gene is TRBJ2-3, the V gene TRBV6-1; a possible D gene is TRBD2 (5 bases). The germline CDR1 and CDR2 sequences are MNHNS and SASEGT. The CDR3 consists of 15 residues. Trimming pared 7 bases from V and 2 bases from J, leaving 16 bases between. For the CDR3, the DNA is TGTGCCAGCATGTTTGCGGCTAGCACCACAGATACGCAGTATTTT. The encoded protein is CASMFAASTTDTQYF.

The DNA for the CDR3 is TGTGCCAGCAGTTTATCGATGAGCTTCGGTGAGCAGTTCTTC. It codes for CASSLSMSFGEQFF. The J gene is TRBJ2-1, the V gene TRBV27; D is unclear. The CDR3 is 14 amino acids. Trimming removed 0 bases from V and 9 bases from J, with 12 bases in between. CDR1 is MNHEY, CDR2 SMNVEV, per germline (reference sequence).